The present T cell receptor beta chain was sequenced within a study of blood T cell repertoires in COVID-19. Study details: Samples of COVID-19 (acute and convalescent) were obtained from the United States, Italy and Spain. In each case, the material was cDNA or gDNA derived from T cells, B-cell-depleted T cells, or PBMCs.

Germline V gives CDR1 MGHRA, CDR2 YSYEKL. The CDR3 runs 15 residues. J gave up 0 bases and V 1 base, and 3 bases lay outside the gene matches. Profiled with immunoSEQ multiplex PCR; TCRdb holds only in-frame clones, not every one. The data show about 130,000 clones, almost 85% seen once. V is TRBV4-1 and J is TRBJ2-7; 7 positions match TRBD1. The specimen sequenced was peripheral blood. The sequence derives from a human donor in a cohort sampled during active COVID-19. CDR3 loop: CASSQGTGPSYEQYF. In DNA, the CDR3 is TGCGCCAGCAGCCAAGGGACAGGCCCCTCCTACGAGCAGTACTTC.